A selection of T cell receptor beta chains follows, all from one sample in a study of blood T cell repertoires in COVID-19. TCRdb keeps only in-frame clones here, not all; method: immunoSEQ multiplex PCR. The table records 84,000 or so clones, over 70% of them present only once. The sequencing sample was made of peripheral blood. Receptors were obtained from a human donor in a cohort sampled during active COVID-19. The CDR3 runs from the conserved cysteine through the conserved F or W. A D gene is named only where the DNA matches it firmly. Clone size, where shown, is once, few, many, or a class for clones that have expanded.

clone_size d_call j_call v_call cdr3_aa cdr3_nt
- - TRBJ2-5 TRBV11-2 CASSFRVNREETQYF TGTGCCAGCAGCTTCAGGGTTAACAGGGAAGAGACCCAGTACTTC
- TRBD1 TRBJ2-5 TRBV7-3 CASSSGTGVETQYF TGTGCCAGCAGCTCCGGGACAGGGGTAGAGACCCAGTACTTC
- TRBD2 TRBJ2-2 TRBV5-1 CASSPGTSGGANTGELFF TGCGCCAGCAGCCCCGGGACTAGCGGGGGGGCCAACACCGGGGAGCTGTTTTTT
- TRBD1 TRBJ2-5 TRBV7-9 CASRGTGDLETQYF TGTGCCAGCAGGGGAACAGGGGATTTGGAGACCCAGTACTTC
- - TRBJ1-4 TRBV5-1 CASSVSGLPNEKLFF TGCGCCAGCAGCGTATCGGGACTCCCAAATGAAAAACTGTTTTTT
- - TRBJ2-7 TRBV11-3 CASSLGGRGFEQYF TGTGCCAGCAGCTTAGGCGGCAGGGGCTTCGAGCAGTACTTC
once - TRBJ1-1 TRBV6-5 CASSYQGISEAFF TGTGCCAGCAGTTACCAGGGAATCTCAGAAGCTTTCTTT
- - TRBJ1-3 TRBV5-1 CASSEGRGSSGNTIYF TGCGCCAGCAGCGAAGGAAGGGGCAGCTCTGGAAACACCATATATTTT
- - TRBJ1-2 TRBV6-5 CASRPQGDYGYTF TGTGCCAGCAGGCCACAGGGAGACTATGGCTACACCTTC
- - TRBJ1-5 TRBV3-1/TRBV3-2 CASSHLDQPQHF TGTGCCAGCAGCCACCTAGATCAGCCCCAGCATTTT
few TRBD1 TRBJ1-2 TRBV7-9 CASSFGTGAENYGYTF TGTGCCAGCAGCTTTGGGACAGGGGCGGAAAACTATGGCTACACCTTC
- - TRBJ1-1 TRBV12-5 CASGLTGYTEAFF TGTGCTAGTGGTTTGACAGGATACACTGAAGCTTTCTTT
few - TRBJ1-2 TRBV18 CASSPLDRIGYTF TGTGCCAGCTCACCACTAGACAGGATAGGCTACACCTTC
few TRBD1 TRBJ1-1 TRBV5-4 CASSLWTGSWAFF TGTGCCAGCAGCCTTTGGACAGGCTCTTGGGCTTTCTTT
- TRBD1 TRBJ1-1 TRBV25-1 CASSESLGQGPTEAFF TGTGCCAGCAGTGAATCCCTCGGACAGGGGCCCACTGAAGCTTTCTTT
- - TRBJ2-7 TRBV21-1 CASSKVVGREGEQYF TGTGCCAGCAGCAAAGTCGTCGGCAGGGAGGGTGAGCAGTACTTC
- - TRBJ1-1 TRBV6-5 CASSSRTELNTEAFF TGTGCCAGCAGCTCCCGGACAGAATTGAACACTGAAGCTTTCTTT
- - TRBJ2-3 TRBV5-1 CASTGGGTDTQYF TGCGCCAGTACCGGGGGTGGCACAGATACGCAGTATTTT
- TRBD1 TRBJ2-7 TRBV10-3 CAIKDRDRGREQYF TGTGCCATCAAGGACCGGGACAGGGGGCGTGAGCAGTACTTC
- - TRBJ1-3 TRBV6-5 CASRGGSNTIYF TGTGCCAGCAGAGGTGGGAGTAACACCATATATTTT
- TRBD1 TRBJ1-2 TRBV3-1/TRBV3-2 CASSPVRGHYTF TGTGCCAGCAGCCCCGTTAGGGGGCACTACACCTTC
- - TRBJ2-5 TRBV6-5 CASSYGVGSGAETQYF TGTGCCAGCAGTTACGGAGTAGGATCAGGGGCGGAGACCCAGTACTTC
- - TRBJ2-2 TRBV12-5 CASGLAVHPDSTNTGELFF TGTGCTAGTGGTTTGGCAGTACACCCGGACTCTACGAACACCGGGGAGCTGTTTTTT
- TRBD1 TRBJ1-1 TRBV30 CAWSLGQGVTEAFF TGTGCCTGGAGTTTGGGACAGGGGGTTACTGAAGCTTTCTTT
few TRBD1 TRBJ1-2 TRBV28 CANGQGNYGYTF TGTGCCAACGGACAGGGGAACTATGGCTACACCTTC
- TRBD1 TRBJ1-1 TRBV12-3/TRBV12-4 CASSLQGDTEAFF TGTGCCAGCAGCCTACAGGGGGACACTGAAGCTTTCTTT
- - TRBJ1-1 TRBV27 CASSLSGQTYMNTEAFF TGTGCCAGCAGTTTATCTGGACAGACTTACATGAACACTGAAGCTTTCTTT
- - TRBJ1-5 TRBV28 CAATGLSQPQHF TGTGCCGCTACGGGATTAAGTCAGCCCCAGCATTTT
- - TRBJ2-5 TRBV3-1/TRBV3-2 CASSQDVGRETQYF TGTGCCAGCAGCCAAGATGTTGGGCGAGAGACCCAGTACTTC
- TRBD2 TRBJ2-1 TRBV7-3 CASSEPERGRDSRNEQFF TGTGCCAGCTCGGAGCCGGAGCGGGGGCGCGATTCTCGGAATGAGCAGTTCTTC